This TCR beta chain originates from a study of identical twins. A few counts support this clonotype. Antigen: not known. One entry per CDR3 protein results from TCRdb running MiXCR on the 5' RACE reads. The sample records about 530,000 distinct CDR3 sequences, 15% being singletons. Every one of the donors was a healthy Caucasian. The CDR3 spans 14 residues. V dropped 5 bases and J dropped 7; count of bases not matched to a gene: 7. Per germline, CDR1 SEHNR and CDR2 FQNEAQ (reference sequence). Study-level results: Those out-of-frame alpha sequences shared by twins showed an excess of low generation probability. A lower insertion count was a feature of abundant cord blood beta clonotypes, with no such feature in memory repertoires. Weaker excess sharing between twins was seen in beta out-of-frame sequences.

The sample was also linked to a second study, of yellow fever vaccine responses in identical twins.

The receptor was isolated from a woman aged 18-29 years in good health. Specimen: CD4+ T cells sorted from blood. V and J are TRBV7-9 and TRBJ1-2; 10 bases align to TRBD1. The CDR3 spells CASSAGTGDAGYTF. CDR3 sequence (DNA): TGTGCCAGCAGCGCCGGGACAGGGGACGCTGGCTACACCTTC.